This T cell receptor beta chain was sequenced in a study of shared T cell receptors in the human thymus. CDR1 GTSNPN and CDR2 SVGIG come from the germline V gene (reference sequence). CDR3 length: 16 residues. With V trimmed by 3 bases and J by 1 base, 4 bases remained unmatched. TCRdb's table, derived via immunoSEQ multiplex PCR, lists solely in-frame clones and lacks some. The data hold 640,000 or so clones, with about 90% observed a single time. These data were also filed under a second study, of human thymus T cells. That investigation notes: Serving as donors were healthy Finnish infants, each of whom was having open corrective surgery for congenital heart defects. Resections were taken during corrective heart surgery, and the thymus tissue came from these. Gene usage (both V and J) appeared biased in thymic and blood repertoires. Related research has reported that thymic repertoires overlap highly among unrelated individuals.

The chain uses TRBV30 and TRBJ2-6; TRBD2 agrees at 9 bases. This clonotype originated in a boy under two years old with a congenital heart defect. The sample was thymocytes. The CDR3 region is CAWRGLAWSGANVLTF. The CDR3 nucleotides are TGTGCCTGGAGGGGACTAGCTTGGTCTGGGGCCAACGTCCTGACTTTC. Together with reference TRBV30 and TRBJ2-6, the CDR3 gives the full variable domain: SQTIHQWPATLVQPVGSPLSLECTVEGTSNPNLYWYRQAAGRGLQLLFYSVGIGQISSEVPQNLSASRPQDRQFILSSKKLLLSDSGFYLCAWRGLAWSGANVLTFGAGSRLTVL.